These 4 T cell receptor beta chains share one sample of origin, sequenced in a study of cytomegalovirus exposure and HLA in healthy donors. Amplification used 60 Vbeta primers and 13 Jbeta primers. Measured with immunoSEQ multiplex PCR; TCRdb has only the in-frame clones, and not every one. Of about 110,000 clones listed, around 79% are singletons. Specimen: PBMCs. These receptors were collected from a woman between 25 and 40 years old in good health and CMV-seronegative.

This rearrangement joins TRBV15 to TRBJ1-5; D might be TRBD1 (5 bases). V lost 8 bases and J lost 3, with 14 bases in between. This CDR3 has 14 residues. Germline V CDR1 and CDR2: LNHNV, YYDKDF (reference sequence). In DNA, the CDR3 is TGTGCCACCTATTCAGGGAATGACAATCAGCCCCAGCATTTT. Encoded protein: CATYSGNDNQPQHF.

This clone appeared a few times. The rearrangement links TRBV4-1 to TRBJ2-2; maybe TRBD1 (6 bases). Trimming removed 4 bases from V and 4 bases from J, with 10 bases in between. This CDR3 has 14 residues. Germline V lookup: CDR1 MGHRA, CDR2 YSYEKL. CDR3 in amino acids: CASSRGPSTGELFF. Here the CDR3 DNA reads TGCGCCAGCAGCCGGGGGCCGAGCACCGGGGAGCTGTTTTTT.

This clone was counted between two and nine times. This sequence joins TRBV29-1 and TRBJ2-5; possible D gene TRBD1, 5 bases. There are 12 residues in the CDR3. The V end lost 6 bases, the J end lost 5 bases, and 13 bases lay between the germline ends. Germline V gene lookup returns CDR1 SQVTM and CDR2 ANQGSEA. CDR3 coding DNA: TGCAGCGTGGAAACAGGTATCGAGACCCAGTACTTC. Protein sequence: CSVETGIETQYF.

The rearrangement uses TRBV18 and TRBJ2-5, with 9 nucleotides matching TRBD1. CDR3 length: 13 amino acids. Germline V CDR1 and CDR2: KGHSH, LQKENI. V shed 3 bases and J 4 bases; nucleotides not matched to a gene: 0. The CDR3 protein is CASSPGQGETQYF. In DNA, the CDR3 is TGTGCCAGCTCACCGGGACAGGGAGAGACCCAGTACTTC.